The next 2 T cell receptor beta chains were all read from a single sample in a study of CD8 T cells in Susac syndrome. It was with random hexamers that 0.5 to 1 ug RNA was reverse transcribed. TCRdb redid the calling of the immunoSEQ multiplex PCR reads with MiXCR, one entry per CDR3 protein. The sample holds fewer than 150,000 distinct CDR3 sequences; nearly 95% are singletons and the top ten take around 0.12%. The sequencing sample was made of CD4+ T cells from PBMCs. These receptor sequences come from a human donor in good health.

The rearrangement joins TRBV20-1 to TRBJ1-2; 8 bases match TRBD1. The germline gives CDR1 DFQATT, CDR2 SNEGSKA (reference sequence). V dropped 1 base and J dropped 4; count of bases not matched to a gene: 2. This CDR3 has 13 residues. The CDR3 protein is CSARAGGGYGYTF. The CDR3 DNA follows: TGCAGTGCTAGAGCAGGGGGCGGCTATGGCTACACCTTC.

This sequence joins TRBV12-3 or TRBV12-4 and TRBJ2-7; D not certain. Trimming removed 2 bases from V and 3 bases from J, with 8 bases in between. CDR3 length: 13 residues. DNA of the CDR3: TGTGCCAGCAGTTTACTGGCAGACTACGAGCAGTACTTC. As protein: CASSLLADYEQYF.